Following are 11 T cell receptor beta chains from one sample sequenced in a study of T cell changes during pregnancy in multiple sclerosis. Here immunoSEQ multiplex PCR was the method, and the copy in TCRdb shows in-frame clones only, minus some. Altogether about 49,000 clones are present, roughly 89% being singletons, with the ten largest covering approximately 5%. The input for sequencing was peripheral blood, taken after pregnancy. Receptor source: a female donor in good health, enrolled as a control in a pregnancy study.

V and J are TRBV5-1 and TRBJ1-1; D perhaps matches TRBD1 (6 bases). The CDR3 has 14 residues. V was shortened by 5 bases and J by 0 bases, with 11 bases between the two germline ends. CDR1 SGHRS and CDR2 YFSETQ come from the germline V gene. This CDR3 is CASSWDNLNTEAFF. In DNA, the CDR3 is TGCGCCAGCAGTTGGGACAACCTGAACACTGAAGCTTTCTTT.

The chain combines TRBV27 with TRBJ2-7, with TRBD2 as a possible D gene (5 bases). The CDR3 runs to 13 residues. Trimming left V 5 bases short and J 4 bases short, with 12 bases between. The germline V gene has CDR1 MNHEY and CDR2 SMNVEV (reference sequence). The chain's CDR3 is CASSRDPPYEQYF. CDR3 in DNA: TGTGCCAGCAGTCGGGATCCTCCTTACGAGCAGTACTTC.

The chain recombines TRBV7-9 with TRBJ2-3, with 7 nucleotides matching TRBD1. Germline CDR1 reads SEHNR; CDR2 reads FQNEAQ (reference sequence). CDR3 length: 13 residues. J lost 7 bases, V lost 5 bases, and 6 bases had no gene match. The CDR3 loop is CASSTDREHTQYF. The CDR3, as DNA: TGTGCCAGCAGCACCGACAGGGAGCATACGCAGTATTTT.

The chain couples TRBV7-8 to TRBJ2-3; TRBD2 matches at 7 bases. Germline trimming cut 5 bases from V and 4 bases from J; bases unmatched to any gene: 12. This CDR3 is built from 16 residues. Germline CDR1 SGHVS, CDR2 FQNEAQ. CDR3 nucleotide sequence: TGTGCCAGCAGCCTCCCGTCCAGACTAGCTGCAGATACGCAGTATTTT. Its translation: CASSLPSRLAADTQYF.

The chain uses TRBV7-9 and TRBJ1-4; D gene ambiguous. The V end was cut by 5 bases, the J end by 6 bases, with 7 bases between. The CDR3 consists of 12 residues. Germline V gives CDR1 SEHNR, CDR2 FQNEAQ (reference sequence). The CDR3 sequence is CASSPPDEKLFF. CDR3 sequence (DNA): TGTGCCAGCAGCCCGCCGGATGAAAAACTGTTTTTT.

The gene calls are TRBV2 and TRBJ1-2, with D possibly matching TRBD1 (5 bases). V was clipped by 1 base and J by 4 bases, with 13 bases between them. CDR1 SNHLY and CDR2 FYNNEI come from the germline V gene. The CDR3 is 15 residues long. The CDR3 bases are TGTGCCAGCAGTGAAGTGGCTCAGGGATCCTATGGCTACACCTTC. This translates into CASSEVAQGSYGYTF.

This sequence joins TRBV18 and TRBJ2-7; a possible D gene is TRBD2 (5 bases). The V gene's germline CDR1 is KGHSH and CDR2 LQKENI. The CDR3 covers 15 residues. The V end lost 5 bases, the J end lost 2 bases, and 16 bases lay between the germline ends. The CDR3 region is CASSDRTAVTYEQYF. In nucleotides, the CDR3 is TGTGCCAGCTCAGATCGAACAGCGGTAACCTACGAGCAGTACTTC.

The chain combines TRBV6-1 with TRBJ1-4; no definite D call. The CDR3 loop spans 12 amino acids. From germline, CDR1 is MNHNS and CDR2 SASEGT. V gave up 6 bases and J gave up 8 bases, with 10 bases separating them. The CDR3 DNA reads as TGTGCCAGCAGCGTCGTAGCCGAAAAACTGTTTTTT. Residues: CASSVVAEKLFF.

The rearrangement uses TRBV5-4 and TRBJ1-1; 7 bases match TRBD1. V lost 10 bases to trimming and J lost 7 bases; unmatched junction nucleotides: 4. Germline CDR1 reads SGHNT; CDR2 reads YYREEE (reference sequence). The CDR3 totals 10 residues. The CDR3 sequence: CAVGTVEAFF. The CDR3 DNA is TGTGCCGTGGGGACAGTTGAAGCTTTCTTT.

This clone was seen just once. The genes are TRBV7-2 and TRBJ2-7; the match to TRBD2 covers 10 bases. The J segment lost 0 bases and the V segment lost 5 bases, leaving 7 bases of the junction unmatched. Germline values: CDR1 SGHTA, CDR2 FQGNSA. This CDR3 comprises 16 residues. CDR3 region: CASSPLAGVSSYEQYF. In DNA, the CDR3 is TGTGCCAGCAGCCCTCTAGCGGGGGTGAGCTCCTACGAGCAGTACTTC.

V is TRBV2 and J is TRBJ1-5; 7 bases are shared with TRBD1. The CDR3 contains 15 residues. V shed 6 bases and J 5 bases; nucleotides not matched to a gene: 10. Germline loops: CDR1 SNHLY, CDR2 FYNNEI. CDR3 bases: TGTGCCAGCAGCTGGGACAGCTTTTCTGATCAGCCCCAGCATTTT. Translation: CASSWDSFSDQPQHF.